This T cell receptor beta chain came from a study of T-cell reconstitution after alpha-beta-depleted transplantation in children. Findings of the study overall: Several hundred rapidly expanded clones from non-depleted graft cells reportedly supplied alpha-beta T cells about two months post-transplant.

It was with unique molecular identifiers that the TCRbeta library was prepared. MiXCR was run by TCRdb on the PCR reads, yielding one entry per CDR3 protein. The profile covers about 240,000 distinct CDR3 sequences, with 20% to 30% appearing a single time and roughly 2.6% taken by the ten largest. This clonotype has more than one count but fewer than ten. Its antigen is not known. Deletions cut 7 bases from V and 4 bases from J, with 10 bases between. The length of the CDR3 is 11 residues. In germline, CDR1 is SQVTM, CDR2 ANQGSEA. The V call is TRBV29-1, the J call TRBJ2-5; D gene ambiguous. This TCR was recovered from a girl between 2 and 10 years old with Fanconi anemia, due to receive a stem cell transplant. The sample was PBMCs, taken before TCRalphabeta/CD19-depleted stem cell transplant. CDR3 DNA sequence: TGCAGCGAGGCCATGGGAGAGACCCAGTACTTC. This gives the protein CSEAMGETQYF.